This is a list of T cell receptor beta chains from one sample in a study of control samples from healthy donors and cancer patients. Using immunoSEQ multiplex PCR, the repertoire was profiled, and TCRdb retains in-frame clones only, with some absent. The table shows over 200,000 clones, with around 79% occurring only once. Sequencing used PBMCs. These TCRs come from a woman aged 60 to 75 with lung cancer. Each CDR3 is given with its conserved first and last residue. A D gene is named only where the DNA matches it firmly. Part of the rows lack a size; the others show once, few, many or a class for expanded clones.

clone_size,d_call,j_call,v_call,cdr3_aa,cdr3_nt
-,TRBD1,TRBJ2-2,TRBV5-1,CASSLEAAGGRAGELFF,TGCGCCAGCAGCTTGGAGGCAGCAGGGGGTCGCGCCGGGGAGCTGTTTTTT
-,TRBD1,TRBJ1-4,TRBV5-1,CASSLDGTDNEKLFF,TGCGCCAGCAGCTTGGACGGGACAGACAATGAAAAACTGTTTTTT
few,-,TRBJ2-7,TRBV5-1,CASSLISGSYEQYF,TGCGCCAGCAGCTTGATCAGCGGATCTTACGAGCAGTACTTC
once,-,TRBJ1-1,TRBV7-9,CASSLGSTEAFF,TGTGCCAGCAGCTTAGGGAGCACTGAAGCTTTCTTT
-,-,TRBJ2-7,TRBV2,CASRGGLYEQYF,TGTGCCAGCAGGGGGGGACTTTACGAGCAGTACTTC
-,-,TRBJ2-2,TRBV27,CASSFKWGSGELFF,TGTGCCAGCAGTTTTAAATGGGGGTCCGGGGAGCTGTTTTTT
-,-,TRBJ2-6,TRBV29-1,CSVEEFSGANVLTF,TGCAGCGTTGAAGAGTTCTCTGGGGCCAACGTCCTGACTTTC
-,TRBD2,TRBJ2-1,TRBV19,CASSIRAGGSYNEQFF,TGTGCCAGTAGTATACGAGCGGGAGGCTCCTACAATGAGCAGTTCTTC
once,-,TRBJ2-1,TRBV7-8,CASSRPPGFPSRGEQFF,TGTGCCAGCAGCCGACCACCAGGGTTCCCTTCTCGCGGTGAGCAGTTCTTC
-,-,TRBJ1-5,TRBV2,CASSGSSNQPQHF,TGTGCCAGCAGTGGAAGTAGCAATCAGCCCCAGCATTTT
-,-,TRBJ2-7,TRBV4-1,CASSQREGSYEQYF,TGCGCCAGCAGCCAACGCGAAGGGAGCTACGAGCAGTACTTC
-,-,TRBJ1-6,TRBV6-5,CASSYSPGGASPLHF,TGTGCCAGCAGTTACTCCCCCGGGGGCGCTTCACCCCTCCACTTT
once,-,TRBJ2-5,TRBV19,CASSTGQHRGETQYF,TGTGCCAGTAGTACCGGGCAGCACCGGGGAGAGACCCAGTACTTC
-,TRBD1,TRBJ1-4,TRBV5-5,CASSSSGGTNEKLFF,TGTGCCAGCAGCTCATCAGGGGGCACTAATGAAAAACTGTTTTTT
-,TRBD1,TRBJ2-3,TRBV5-1,CASSLGQGKSTDTQYF,TGCGCCAGCAGCTTGGGACAGGGAAAAAGCACAGATACGCAGTATTTT
-,TRBD1,TRBJ1-5,TRBV9,CASSDQGVIDQPQHF,TGTGCCAGCAGTGATCAGGGGGTTATCGATCAGCCCCAGCATTTT
-,-,TRBJ2-7,TRBV18,CASSPPGGGEQYF,TGTGCCAGCTCACCACCGGGCGGCGGCGAGCAGTACTTC
-,-,TRBJ2-6,TRBV27,CASSQGFGANVLTF,TGTGCCAGCAGCCAAGGTTTTGGGGCCAACGTCCTGACTTTC
-,TRBD1,TRBJ2-1,TRBV27,CASTPGTAPTSEQFF,TGTGCCAGCACCCCGGGGACAGCCCCTACATCTGAGCAGTTCTTC
-,-,TRBJ1-1,TRBV12-3/TRBV12-4,CASSPDSTEAFF,TGTGCCAGCAGTCCGGACAGCACTGAAGCTTTCTTT
once,-,TRBJ2-5,TRBV12-5,CASGLVGLPETQYF,TGTGCTAGTGGTTTGGTCGGACTCCCGGAGACCCAGTACTTC
-,-,TRBJ2-1,TRBV2,CASSRTGTRNPDNEQFF,TGTGCCAGCAGTCGAACCGGGACAAGGAACCCCGATAATGAGCAGTTCTTC
-,-,TRBJ1-5,TRBV24-1,CATSDSVGNQPQHF,TGTGCCACCAGTGATTCGGTAGGAAATCAGCCCCAGCATTTT
-,-,TRBJ1-5,TRBV7-8,CASSLEGLASNQPQHF,TGTGCCAGCAGCTTAGAGGGCCTGGCGAGCAATCAGCCCCAGCATTTT
few,TRBD1,TRBJ1-4,TRBV2,CASSRQGNEKLFF,TGTGCCAGCAGCCGACAGGGAAATGAAAAACTGTTTTTT
-,-,TRBJ2-4,TRBV7-8,CASSPYREIAKNIQYF,TGTGCCAGCAGCCCATACAGGGAGATTGCCAAAAACATTCAGTACTTC
-,TRBD2,TRBJ2-3,TRBV3-1/TRBV3-2,CASSDGGAIIRDTQYF,TGTGCCAGCAGCGACGGGGGGGCCATTATCAGAGATACGCAGTATTTT
-,TRBD1,TRBJ2-2,TRBV5-1,CASSLTGEYTGELFF,TGCGCCAGCAGCTTGACAGGGGAGTACACCGGGGAGCTGTTTTTT
-,TRBD1,TRBJ2-3,TRBV24-1,CATSVGRGRGSDTQYF,TGTGCCACCAGTGTAGGCAGGGGGCGCGGGTCAGATACGCAGTATTTT
-,-,TRBJ1-1,TRBV9,CASSVGRNTEAFF,TGTGCCAGCAGCGTAGGGAGGAACACTGAAGCTTTCTTT
-,TRBD2,TRBJ2-7,TRBV5-6,CASSWGLAGYEQYF,TGTGCCAGCAGCTGGGGACTAGCGGGGTACGAGCAGTACTTC
-,-,TRBJ1-5,TRBV4-2,CASSQVWGLGNQPQHF,TGTGCCAGCAGCCAAGTTTGGGGGTTGGGCAATCAGCCCCAGCATTTT
-,TRBD2,TRBJ2-7,TRBV6-5,CASKLAGDSYEQYF,TGTGCCAGCAAACTAGCGGGCGACTCCTACGAGCAGTACTTC
-,TRBD2,TRBJ2-1,TRBV5-4,CASSLSLAGGKNEQFF,TGTGCCAGCAGCTTGTCGCTAGCGGGAGGAAAAAATGAGCAGTTCTTC
few,-,TRBJ1-1,TRBV7-9,CASSLLGGGKSSSEAFF,TGTGCCAGCAGCTTACTGGGGGGAGGAAAGTCTTCCTCTGAAGCTTTCTTT
-,-,TRBJ2-3,TRBV7-3,CASSPNWIDTQYF,TGTGCCAGCAGCCCCAACTGGATAGATACGCAGTATTTT
-,-,TRBJ2-2,TRBV5-6,CASSWGPGKDTGELFF,TGTGCCAGCAGCTGGGGACCGGGCAAGGACACCGGGGAGCTGTTTTTT
-,-,TRBJ2-5,TRBV12-3/TRBV12-4,CASRITGQETQYF,TGTGCCAGCAGAATTACAGGGCAAGAGACCCAGTACTTC
-,TRBD1,TRBJ1-2,TRBV19,CASSIGQEHNYGYTF,TGTGCCAGTAGTATTGGACAGGAACATAACTATGGCTACACCTTC
-,-,TRBJ1-5,TRBV5-1,CASSLVAGSNQPQHF,TGCGCCAGCAGCTTGGTCGCGGGCAGCAATCAGCCCCAGCATTTT
-,-,TRBJ2-3,TRBV6-5,CASNLPGTDTQYF,TGTGCCAGCAACCTCCCAGGGACAGATACGCAGTATTTT
-,TRBD1,TRBJ1-6,TRBV7-2,CASSLDRVSPLHF,TGTGCCAGCAGCCTCGACAGGGTTTCACCCCTCCACTTT
-,TRBD1,TRBJ2-5,TRBV10-2,CASTTGGGETQYF,TGCGCCAGCACGACAGGGGGCGGGGAGACCCAGTACTTC
-,TRBD2,TRBJ2-6,TRBV27,CASSHWGGSSGANVLTF,TGTGCCAGCAGCCATTGGGGGGGATCCTCTGGGGCCAACGTCCTGACTTTC
-,-,TRBJ2-7,TRBV5-1,CASSYPGSSYEQYF,TGCGCCAGCAGCTACCCCGGGAGCTCCTACGAGCAGTACTTC
-,-,TRBJ1-6,TRBV6-5,CASSLSSLNSPLHF,TGTGCCAGCAGTCTATCGTCCCTGAATTCACCCCTCCACTTT
-,-,TRBJ1-1,TRBV5-1,CASSLLETNTEAFF,TGCGCCAGCAGCTTGTTAGAAACGAACACTGAAGCTTTCTTT
-,-,TRBJ2-6,TRBV19,CASSSPDRANVLTF,TGTGCCAGTAGTTCCCCGGACAGGGCCAACGTCCTGACTTTC
-,TRBD1,TRBJ1-2,TRBV2,CASSGGQGVGGYTF,TGTGCCAGCAGCGGGGGACAGGGAGTAGGTGGCTACACCTTC
-,-,TRBJ2-7,TRBV2,CASTQLRDVEQYF,TGTGCCAGCACTCAGTTACGGGACGTAGAGCAGTACTTC
-,-,TRBJ1-4,TRBV28,CASSLYLQGLEKLFF,TGTGCCAGCAGTTTATATCTACAGGGCCTGGAAAAACTGTTTTTT
-,TRBD1,TRBJ2-2,TRBV19,CASSLGQVRRTGELFF,TGTGCCAGTAGTCTAGGACAGGTCCGCAGGACCGGGGAGCTGTTTTTT
-,-,TRBJ2-1,TRBV11-1,CASSSIRGYNEQFF,TGTGCCAGCAGCTCAATCCGAGGATACAATGAGCAGTTCTTC
-,-,TRBJ2-1,TRBV18,CASSGARLDEQFF,TGTGCCAGCTCGGGGGCCAGGTTGGATGAGCAGTTCTTC
-,TRBD1,TRBJ1-1,TRBV28,CASSLFAGGYTEAFF,TGTGCCAGCAGTTTATTTGCAGGGGGTTACACTGAAGCTTTCTTT
-,TRBD2,TRBJ2-3,TRBV12-5,CASGLSGSADTQYF,TGTGCTAGTGGTCTTAGCGGGAGCGCAGATACGCAGTATTTT
-,TRBD1,TRBJ1-1,TRBV5-1,CASSFTGDDTEAFF,TGCGCCAGCAGCTTTACAGGGGATGACACTGAAGCTTTCTTT
-,-,TRBJ1-3,TRBV11-2,CASSFGVPGPGSGNTIYF,TGTGCCAGCAGCTTTGGTGTCCCCGGGCCGGGGTCAGGGAACACCATATATTTT